These 16 T cell receptor beta chains originate from one sample sequenced in a study of tumor-infiltrating lymphocytes in primary liver carcinoma. Extraction of RNA together with DNA used about 17-31 mg of unsorted bulk tissue. From approximately 490 ng total RNA, TCR beta cDNA was generated with a primer in the constant region. ARM-PCR, slightly modified, supplied the TCR beta libraries through three nested multiplex PCR rounds. Running ten to eleven cycles apiece, the first two PCR rounds relied on TRBV1-TRBV30 forward primers together with a C-beta reverse primer. MiXCR, applied by TCRdb to the multiplex PCR reads, yields one record per CDR3 protein. Here the sample spans approximately 120,000 distinct CDR3 sequences, 60% to 75% being singletons. Sequencing was carried out using liver tumor tissue from sampling region 3. Documented subset: tumor region T3, left-lateral pole. These receptors came from a woman aged 60-75 years with primary liver carcinoma and hepatitis B virus infection.

About this clonotype: A junction boundary mismatches the germline segment, possibly from a read error. The chain links TRBV6-1 to TRBJ2-7, with 7 positions matching TRBD2. Per germline, CDR1 MNHNS and CDR2 SASEGT. This CDR3 region has 15 residues. The CDR3 bases are TGTGCCAACAGTGACCCGGGAGGCTCTGCTTACGAGCAGTACTTC. Its protein product is CANSDPGGSAYEQYF.

This clonotype was seen once. The J gene is TRBJ2-4, the V gene TRBV11-2; the match to TRBD2 covers 14 bases. Germline V gene lookup returns CDR1 SGHAT and CDR2 FQNNGV. V lost 5 bases and J lost 3; bases outside the gene matches: 12. This CDR3 has 19 amino acids. The CDR3 bases are TGTGCCAGCAGCCCCCGACTAGCGGGAGGGCCTCGGTTCAAAAACATTCAGTACTTC. Encoded protein: CASSPRLAGGPRFKNIQYF.

The chain has TRBV7-3 and TRBJ2-1, with 14 bases identical to TRBD2. CDR3 length: 16 residues. Trimming cost V 5 bases and J 9 bases; bases outside gene matches: 9. Germline values: CDR1 SGHTA, CDR2 FQGTGA. The CDR3 spells CASSRGLAGAGGEQFF. The DNA for the CDR3 is TGTGCCAGCAGCAGGGGACTAGCGGGAGCAGGTGGTGAGCAGTTCTTC.

About this clonotype: At one boundary the junction diverges from the germline segment, which might be a read error. Written as DNA, the CDR3 is TGTGCCAGCAGTCCTCACTCGAGGTATAGGGAGCAATTCTTC. It specifies CASSPHSRYREQFF. The chain couples TRBV11-2 to TRBJ2-1; weak D call: TRBD2 (5 bases). The germline V gene encodes CDR1 SGHAT and CDR2 FQNNGV. The CDR3 length is 14 residues.

A word on this clonotype: Relative to the germline gene, one junction end is altered; a read error may explain this. This chain links TRBV6-5 with TRBJ1-1; D is unclear. The germline V gene encodes CDR1 MNHEY and CDR2 SVGAGI. The CDR3 extends over 16 amino acids. CDR3 sequence reads: CVSTIRLRHPNTEAFF. For the CDR3, the DNA is TGTGTCAGCACTATAAGACTGAGACATCCGAACACTGAAGCTTTCTTT.

This clonotype was seen many times. The V and J genes are TRBV5-1 and TRBJ2-1, with 13 bases that match TRBD2. The CDR3 has 14 residues. With 3 bases clipped from V and 9 bases from J, the junction kept 3 bases outside the gene matches. Germline-derived CDR1 and CDR2 are SGHRS and YFSETQ. DNA for the CDR3: TGCGCCAGCAGCTCCGGACTAGCGGGAGCTGAGCAGTTCTTC. Translated, it gives CASSSGLAGAEQFF.

Comments on this clonotype: This may stem from a read error, because a much larger clone lies one nucleotide away. V and J are TRBV13 and TRBJ1-6, with unresolved D. This CDR3 spans 13 amino acids. Trimming stripped 5 bases from V and 11 bases from J, with 13 bases between. CDR1 is PRHDT, CDR2 FYEKMQ, per germline (reference sequence). The CDR3 DNA sequence: TGTGCCAGCAGCGATCGGGGTTATCCACCCCTCCACTTT. It specifies CASSDRGYPPLHF.

The sample holds many counts of this clonotype. The chain carries TRBV6-5 and TRBJ2-1; D gene uncertain. This CDR3 region has 12 residues. Germline V lookup: CDR1 MNHEY, CDR2 SVGAGI. Between the trimmed V and J ends, which lost 6 bases and 0 bases, there was a span of 3 bases. CDR3 amino acids: CASSGSYNEQFF. The CDR3 DNA reads TGTGCCAGCAGCGGCTCCTACAATGAGCAGTTCTTC.

In regard to this clonotype: A much larger clone differs by one base, so this may be a read error. J is TRBJ2-7 and V is TRBV10-3, with a weak D call TRBD1 (5 bases). The V end was cut by 10 bases, the J end by 2 bases, with 12 bases between. This CDR3 comprises 12 residues. The germline V gene has CDR1 ENHRY and CDR2 SYGVKD. The CDR3 loop reads CATKTDAYEQYF. As DNA, the CDR3 is TGTGCCACAAAGACAGACGCCTACGAGCAGTACTTC.

Worth noting for this clonotype: A read error may account for a junction end that differs from germline. This chain connects TRBV11-2 to TRBJ1-2, with 7 bases lining up with TRBD1. The germline CDR1 and CDR2 sequences are SGHAT and FQNNGV. CDR3 length: 18 amino acids. The chain's CDR3 is CASNSLGGTAHPPRGYIF. The CDR3 DNA reads TGTGCCAGCAACTCCTTGGGGGGGACAGCCCACCCCCCTCGTGGCTACATCTTC.

With regard to this clonotype: A read error may be the cause here, since a much bigger clone is one base away. The CDR3: CASGPSYELYF. The CDR3 nucleotides are TGTGCTAGTGGTCCCTCCTACGAGCTGTACTTC. The rearrangement uses TRBV12-5 and TRBJ2-7; D is unclear. Germline CDR1 LGHNT, CDR2 FRNRAP. The CDR3 sequence is 11 residues long.

A word on this clonotype: The junction departs from the called germline gene at one end, perhaps through a read error. V gene TRBV11-2 combines with J gene TRBJ2-2, with 11 bases that match TRBD2. The CDR3 covers 15 residues. Germline CDR1 is SGHAT and CDR2 is FQNNGV. CDR3 amino acids: CAGSYRLAGSGELFF. CDR3 in DNA: TGTGCCGGCAGCTACAGACTAGCGGGGTCGGGGGAGCTGTTTTTT.

This clonotype turned up a few times. The V gene is TRBV24-1, the J gene TRBJ1-2, with no clear D. V was pared by 5 bases and J by 3 bases, with 24 bases between. The germline V gene has CDR1 KGHDR and CDR2 SFDVKD. The CDR3 covers 18 residues. The CDR3 bases are TGTGCCACCAGTGTAGTCCGTTGGGCCCAAACCTGGGACTATGGCTACACCTTC. This encodes CATSVVRWAQTWDYGYTF.

For this clonotype: Its ends do not fully match the called genes, so a read error is possible. The rearrangement links TRBV10-3 to TRBJ2-7; 8 positions match TRBD1. The germline CDR1 and CDR2 sequences are ENHRY and SYGVKD. CDR3 size: 15 residues. Written as DNA, the CDR3 is TGTGCGATCAGTGAGTTGTACAGGGGGTTCTACGAGCAGTACTTC. Translated: CAISELYRGFYEQYF.

This clonotype was counted many times. The chain couples TRBV6-5 to TRBJ1-2; no firm D call. The CDR3 spans 15 residues. Germline values: CDR1 MNHEY, CDR2 SVGAGI. V was trimmed by 3 bases and J by 0 bases, leaving 11 bases between them. The CDR3 DNA reads as TGTGCCAGCAGTTATATCGGGATAGCTAACTATGGCTACACCTTC. Its translation is CASSYIGIANYGYTF.

V gene TRBV6-5 combines with J gene TRBJ2-3, with 8 nucleotides matching TRBD2. The CDR3 is 14 amino acids. J lost 7 bases, V lost 5 bases, and 8 bases had no gene match. Germline CDR1 is MNHEY and CDR2 is SVGAGI. CDR3 coding DNA: TGTGCCAGCAGTCGCGGGAGGAGCATAAATACGCAGTATTTT. It specifies CASSRGRSINTQYF.